The clone carrying this T cell receptor beta chain has ten or more counts. The data derive from a study of T cell repertoires in cytomegalovirus infection. TCRdb ran MiXCR on the reads and lists one entry per CDR3 protein. The sample includes about 130,000 distinct CDR3 sequences, more than 7% of them seen just once. The CDR3 extends over 15 amino acids. Germline CDR1 SGHRS, CDR2 YFSETQ. Trimming took off 0 bases at V and 1 base at J, with 10 bases between the two ends. Sequencing was performed on PBMCs. This receptor was taken from a human donor in good health (CMV status not recorded). Some clones in this sample may be carry-over from other donors' samples. The chain couples TRBV5-1 to TRBJ1-1, with D possibly being TRBD1 (6 bases). CDR3 sequence reads: CASSLEGQPNTEAFF. CDR3 bases: TGCGCCAGCAGCTTGGAAGGACAGCCGAACACTGAAGCTTTCTTT.